Following are 17 T cell receptor beta chains from one sample sequenced in a study of T cells after somatic rescue of genetic block. Data came from immunoSEQ multiplex PCR; TCRdb stores just in-frame clones and leaves some out. The data contain 70,000 or so clones, just over 90% of them seen just once; the ten biggest clones take up under 4%. Sequencing was performed on peripheral blood mononuclear cells (PBMCs). Receptors originate from a man aged 35 to 55.

This chain joins TRBV28 and TRBJ2-5; D is ambiguous. V was pared by 4 bases and J by 1 base, with 4 bases between. The CDR3 covers 12 residues. The V gene's germline CDR1 is MDHEN and CDR2 SYDVKM. The CDR3 region is CASSYSQETQYF. CDR3 DNA sequence: TGTGCCAGCAGTTATTCCCAAGAGACCCAGTACTTC.

This chain joins TRBV28 and TRBJ2-1; D uncertain. V was cut by 5 bases and J by 9 bases, with 14 bases left in between. CDR1 MDHEN and CDR2 SYDVKM come from the germline V gene. The CDR3 runs 13 residues. CDR3 nucleotide sequence: TGTGCCAGCAGTCCCGCCCGTTTCAGTGAGCAGTTCTTC. Encoded protein: CASSPARFSEQFF.

The V call is TRBV28, the J call TRBJ2-3; D ambiguous. V lost 5 bases and J lost 1, with 7 bases in between. The CDR3 sequence is 13 residues long. Germline V lookup: CDR1 MDHEN, CDR2 SYDVKM. As DNA, the CDR3 is TGTGCCAGCAGTCCGGCGGGCACAGATACGCAGTATTTT. Protein: CASSPAGTDTQYF. Using reference TRBV28 and TRBJ2-3 for the parts outside the CDR3, the full variable domain is DVKVTQSSRYLVKRTGEKVFLECVQDMDHENMFWYRQDPGLGLRLIYFSYDVKMKEKGDIPEGYSVSREKKERFSLILESASTNQTSMYLCASSPAGTDTQYFGPGTRLTVL.

The V call is TRBV5-1, the J call TRBJ2-7, with 7 positions matching TRBD1. This CDR3 has 15 amino acids. Germline-derived CDR1 and CDR2 are SGHRS and YFSETQ. With V trimmed by 3 bases and J by 7 bases, 13 bases remained unmatched. The DNA for the CDR3 is TGCGCCAGCAGCTCGGGGACAGCCAACTCTCGGGAGCAGTACTTC. It yields the protein CASSSGTANSREQYF. Variable domain in full (rest from reference TRBV5-1 and TRBJ2-7): KAGVTQTPRYLIKTRGQQVTLSCSPISGHRSVSWYQQTPGQGLQFLFEYFSETQRNKGNFPGRFSGRQFSNSRSEMNVSTLELGDSALYLCASSSGTANSREQYFGPGTRLTVT.

This rearrangement joins TRBV11-2 to TRBJ1-3; no clear D. The V gene's germline CDR1 is SGHAT and CDR2 FQNNGV. This CDR3 has 14 amino acids. Trimming took off 0 bases at V and 13 bases at J, with 16 bases between the two ends. Here the CDR3 reads CASSLDPLGGKIYF. The CDR3 region has the DNA TGTGCCAGCAGCTTAGATCCGCTTGGTGGAAAAATATATTTT.

This rearrangement joins TRBV7-6 to TRBJ2-3, with D hard to call. The V gene lost 5 bases and the J gene lost 6 bases, with 9 bases spanning the gap. The CDR3 spans 12 residues. Germline lookup yields CDR1 SGHVS and CDR2 FNYEAQ. Here the CDR3 reads CASSHLEDTQYF. CDR3 sequence (DNA): TGTGCCAGCAGCCACTTGGAGGATACGCAGTATTTT.

The chain couples TRBV4-2 to TRBJ2-1, with 9 bases fitting TRBD2. The length of the CDR3 is 17 residues. Per germline, CDR1 LGHNA and CDR2 YNFKEQ. Losses at the gene ends were 0 bases for V and 2 bases for J; bases not matched to a gene: 5. DNA of the CDR3: TGTGCCAGCAGCCAAGAGGAAGGCGGGAGGGCCTACAATGAGCAGTTCTTC. This codes for CASSQEEGGRAYNEQFF.

The rearrangement links TRBV13 to TRBJ2-1; the match to TRBD2 covers 12 bases. Germline assignment: CDR1 PRHDT and CDR2 FYEKMQ (reference sequence). This CDR3 region has 16 residues. Germline trimming cut 4 bases from V and 7 bases from J; bases unmatched to any gene: 8. DNA for the CDR3: TGTGCCAGCAGCTCCCCACTAGCGGGGGGTGGGAATGAGCAGTTCTTC. Its protein is CASSSPLAGGGNEQFF.

The V and J genes are TRBV7-9 and TRBJ1-2; D is undetermined. The CDR3 length is 15 residues. Germline assignment: CDR1 SEHNR and CDR2 FQNEAQ (reference sequence). V gave up 1 base and J gave up 3 bases, with 12 bases separating them. For the CDR3, the DNA is TGTGCCAGCAGCTTAGACAGAGACACTTACTATGGCTACACCTTC. It codes for CASSLDRDTYYGYTF. The full variable domain, rest sourced from reference TRBV7-9 and TRBJ1-2, is DTGVSQNPRHKITKRGQNVTFRCDPISEHNRLYWYRQTLGQGPEFLTYFQNEAQLEKSRLLSDRFSAERPKGSFSTLEIQRTEQGDSAMYLCASSLDRDTYYGYTFGSGTRLTVV.

This clone was recorded once. This chain connects TRBV29-1 to TRBJ1-1; D is ambiguous. Trimming pared 2 bases from V and 6 bases from J, leaving 13 bases between. The length of the CDR3 is 13 residues. Germline CDR1 and CDR2: SQVTM and ANQGSEA. Here the CDR3 DNA reads TGCAGCGTTGAAAGGAGACATGTCCCTGAAGCTTTCTTT. Translating it yields CSVERRHVPEAFF.

The rearrangement joins TRBV6-5 to TRBJ2-2, with D possibly matching TRBD2 (5 bases). The CDR3 loop spans 14 amino acids. Per the germline V gene, CDR1 is MNHEY and CDR2 is SVGAGI. Trimming left V 2 bases short and J 4 bases short, with 8 bases between. CDR3 loop: CASSYGAATGELFF. The CDR3 bases are TGTGCCAGCAGTTACGGAGCGGCCACCGGGGAGCTGTTTTTT.

This rearrangement joins TRBV11-3 to TRBJ2-5, with 9 bases lining up with TRBD1. The CDR3 extends over 13 amino acids. J lost 5 bases, V lost 5 bases, and 3 bases had no gene match. The germline V gene has CDR1 SGHNT and CDR2 YENEEA. The CDR3 bases are TGTGCCAGCAGCAGAGACAGGGGGGAGACCCAGTACTTC. Translated: CASSRDRGETQYF.

This chain uses TRBV7-2 with TRBJ1-2, with 7 bases that match TRBD1. This CDR3 region has 14 residues. V dropped 9 bases and J dropped 5; count of bases not matched to a gene: 12. CDR1 SGHTA and CDR2 FQGNSA come from the germline V gene. The CDR3 reads CASVGGGIWYGYTF. DNA of the CDR3: TGTGCCAGTGTAGGAGGGGGCATATGGTATGGCTACACCTTC.

The chain joins TRBV6-1 to TRBJ1-5, with TRBD1 matching over 7 bases. With 1 base clipped from V and 1 base from J, the junction kept 13 bases outside the gene matches. The germline CDR1 and CDR2 sequences are MNHNS and SASEGT. The CDR3 spans 19 residues. The CDR3 nucleotides read TGTGCCAGCAGTGAAGTAGGGAGCAGGACAGGTCAAAGCAATCAGCCCCAGCATTTT. Protein product: CASSEVGSRTGQSNQPQHF.

The chain links TRBV28 to TRBJ1-5; no clear D gene. V lost 4 bases to trimming and J lost 6 bases, with 13 bases between them. This CDR3 spans 14 amino acids. The germline CDR1 and CDR2 sequences are MDHEN and SYDVKM. The CDR3 spells CASSSHRATQPQHF. The CDR3 nucleotides read TGTGCCAGCAGTTCCCATAGGGCTACTCAGCCCCAGCATTTT.

The rearrangement links TRBV21-1 to TRBJ2-5; the D call of TRBD2 is as the table states it, not checked on the DNA. TRBV21-1 is designated a pseudogene. The CDR3 contains 15 residues. CDR3 nucleotide sequence: TGTGCCAGCAGCGCCCCCCCCCGACTCGCGGAGACCCAGTACTTC. This encodes CASSAPPRLAETQYF.

J is TRBJ2-1 and V is TRBV7-9; D is uncertain. V was clipped by 2 bases and J by 1 base, with 6 bases between them. The V gene's germline CDR1 is SEHNR and CDR2 FQNEAQ (reference sequence). The CDR3 has 14 amino acids. The CDR3 DNA reads TGTGCCAGCAGCTTAACTTATTCCTACAATGAGCAGTTCTTC. It translates to CASSLTYSYNEQFF. Combining the CDR3 with reference TRBV7-9 and TRBJ2-1 gives the whole variable domain DTGVSQNPRHKITKRGQNVTFRCDPISEHNRLYWYRQTLGQGPEFLTYFQNEAQLEKSRLLSDRFSAERPKGSFSTLEIQRTEQGDSAMYLCASSLTYSYNEQFFGPGTRLTVL.